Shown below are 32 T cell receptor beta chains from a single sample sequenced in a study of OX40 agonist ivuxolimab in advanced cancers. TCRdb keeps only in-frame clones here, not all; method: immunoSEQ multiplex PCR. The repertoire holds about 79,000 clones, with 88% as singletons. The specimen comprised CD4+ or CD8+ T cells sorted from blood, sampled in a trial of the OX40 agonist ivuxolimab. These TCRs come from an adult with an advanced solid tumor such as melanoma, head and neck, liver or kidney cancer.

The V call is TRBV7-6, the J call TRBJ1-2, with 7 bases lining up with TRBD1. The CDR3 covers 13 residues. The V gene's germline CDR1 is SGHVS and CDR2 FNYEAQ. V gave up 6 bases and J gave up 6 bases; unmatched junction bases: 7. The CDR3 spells CASSSTGVDGYTF. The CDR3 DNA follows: TGTGCCAGCAGTTCCACAGGGGTCGATGGCTACACCTTC.

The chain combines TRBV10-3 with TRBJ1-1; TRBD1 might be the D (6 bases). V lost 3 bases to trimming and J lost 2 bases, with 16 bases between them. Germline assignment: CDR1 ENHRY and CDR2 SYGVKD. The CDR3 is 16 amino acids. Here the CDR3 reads CAISDRLGTPNTEAFF. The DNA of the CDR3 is TGTGCCATCAGTGATCGCCTCGGGACACCTAACACTGAAGCTTTCTTT.

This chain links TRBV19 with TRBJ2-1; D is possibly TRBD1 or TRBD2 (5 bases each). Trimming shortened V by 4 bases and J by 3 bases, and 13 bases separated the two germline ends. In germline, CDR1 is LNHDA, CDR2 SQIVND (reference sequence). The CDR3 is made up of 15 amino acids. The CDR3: CASSRGPEGYNEQFF. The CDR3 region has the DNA TGTGCCAGTAGTAGGGGACCAGAAGGCTACAATGAGCAGTTCTTC.

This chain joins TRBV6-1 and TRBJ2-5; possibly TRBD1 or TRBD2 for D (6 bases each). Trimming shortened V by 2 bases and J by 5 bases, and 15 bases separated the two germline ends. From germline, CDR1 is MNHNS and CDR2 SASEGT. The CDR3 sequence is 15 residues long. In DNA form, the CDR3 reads TGTGCCAGCAGTGAAACGACAGGAGGGCAGGAGACCCAGTACTTC. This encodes CASSETTGGQETQYF.

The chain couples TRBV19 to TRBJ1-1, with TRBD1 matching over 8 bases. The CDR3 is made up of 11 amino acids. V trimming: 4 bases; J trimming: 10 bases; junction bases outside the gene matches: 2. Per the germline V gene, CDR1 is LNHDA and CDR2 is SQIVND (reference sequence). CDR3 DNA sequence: TGTGCCAGTAGTACAGGGGGCTTAGCTTTCTTT. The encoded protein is CASSTGGLAFF.

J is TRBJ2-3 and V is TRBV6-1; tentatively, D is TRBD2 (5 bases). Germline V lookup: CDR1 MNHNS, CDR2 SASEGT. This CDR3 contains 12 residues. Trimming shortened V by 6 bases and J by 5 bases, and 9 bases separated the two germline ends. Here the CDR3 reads CASSSREDTQYF. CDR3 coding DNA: TGTGCCAGCAGCTCCCGGGAAGATACGCAGTATTTT.

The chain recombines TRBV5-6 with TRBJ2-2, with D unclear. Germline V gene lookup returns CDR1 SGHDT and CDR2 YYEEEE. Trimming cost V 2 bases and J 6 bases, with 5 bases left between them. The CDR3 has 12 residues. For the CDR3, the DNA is TGTGCCAGCAGCTTCCCCCCCGGGGAGCTGTTTTTT. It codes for CASSFPPGELFF.

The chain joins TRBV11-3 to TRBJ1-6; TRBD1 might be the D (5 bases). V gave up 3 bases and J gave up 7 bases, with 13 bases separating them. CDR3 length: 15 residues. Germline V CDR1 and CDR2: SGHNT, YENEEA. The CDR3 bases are TGTGCCAGCAGCTTGTTATCTAGGGGCAATTCACCCCTCCACTTT. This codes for CASSLLSRGNSPLHF.

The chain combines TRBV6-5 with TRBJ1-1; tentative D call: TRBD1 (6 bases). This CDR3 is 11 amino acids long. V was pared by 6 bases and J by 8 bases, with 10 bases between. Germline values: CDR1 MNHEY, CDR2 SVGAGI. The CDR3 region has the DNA TGTGCCAGCAGACAGGGCTCCGAAGCTTTCTTT. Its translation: CASRQGSEAFF.

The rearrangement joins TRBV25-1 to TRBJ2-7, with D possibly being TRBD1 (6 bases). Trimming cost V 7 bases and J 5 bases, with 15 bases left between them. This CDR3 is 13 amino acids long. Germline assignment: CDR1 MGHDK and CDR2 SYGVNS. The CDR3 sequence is CASTLGAVDEQYF. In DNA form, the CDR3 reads TGTGCCAGCACCCTGGGGGCAGTAGACGAGCAGTACTTC.

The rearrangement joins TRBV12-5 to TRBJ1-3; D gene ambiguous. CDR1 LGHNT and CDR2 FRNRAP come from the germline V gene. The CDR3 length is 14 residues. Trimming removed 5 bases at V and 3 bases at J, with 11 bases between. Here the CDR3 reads CASGIDMLGNTIYF. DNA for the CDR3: TGTGCTAGTGGTATCGACATGCTTGGAAACACCATATATTTT. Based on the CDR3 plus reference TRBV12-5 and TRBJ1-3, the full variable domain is DARVTQTPRHKVTEMGQEVTMRCQPILGHNTVFWYRQTMMQGLELLAYFRNRAPLDDSGMPKDRFSAEMPDATLATLKIQPSEPRDSAVYFCASGIDMLGNTIYFGEGSWLTVV.

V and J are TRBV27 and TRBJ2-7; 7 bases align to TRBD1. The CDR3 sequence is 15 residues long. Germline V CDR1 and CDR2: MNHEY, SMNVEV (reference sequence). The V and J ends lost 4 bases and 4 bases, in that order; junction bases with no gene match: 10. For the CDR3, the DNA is TGTGCCAGCAGTTCCTCCTCGGGACAGAATTACGAGCAGTACTTC. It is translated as CASSSSSGQNYEQYF.

The CDR3 nucleotides are TGTGCCAGCAGAACTAATAGCAATCAGCCCCAGCATTTT. It specifies CASRTNSNQPQHF. V and J are TRBV28 and TRBJ1-5; D call uncertain. Between the trimmed V and J ends, which lost 6 bases and 0 bases, there was a span of 6 bases. Per the germline V gene, CDR1 is MDHEN and CDR2 is SYDVKM. The CDR3 extends over 13 amino acids.

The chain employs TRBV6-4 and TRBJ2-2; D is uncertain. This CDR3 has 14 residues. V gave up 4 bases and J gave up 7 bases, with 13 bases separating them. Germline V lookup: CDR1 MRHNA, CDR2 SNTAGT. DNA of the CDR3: TGTGCCAGCAGTGCAGCCCCTGAGGTCGGGGAGCTGTTTTTT. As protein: CASSAAPEVGELFF.

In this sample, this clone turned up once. The CDR3 nucleotides are TGTGCCAGCAGTCCACGATCAGGGGGTAACACTGAAGCTTTCTTT. Encoded protein: CASSPRSGGNTEAFF. This rearrangement joins TRBV28 to TRBJ1-1; TRBD1 agrees at 7 bases. This CDR3 is 15 amino acids long. Germline CDR1 reads MDHEN; CDR2 reads SYDVKM. Trimming removed 5 bases from V and 2 bases from J; junction bases left unmatched: 8.

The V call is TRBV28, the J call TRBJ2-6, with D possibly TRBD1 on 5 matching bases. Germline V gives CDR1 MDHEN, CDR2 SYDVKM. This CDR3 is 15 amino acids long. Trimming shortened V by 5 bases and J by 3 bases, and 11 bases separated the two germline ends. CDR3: CASSTRVGGANVLTF. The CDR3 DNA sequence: TGTGCCAGCAGTACCAGGGTAGGTGGGGCCAACGTCCTGACTTTC.

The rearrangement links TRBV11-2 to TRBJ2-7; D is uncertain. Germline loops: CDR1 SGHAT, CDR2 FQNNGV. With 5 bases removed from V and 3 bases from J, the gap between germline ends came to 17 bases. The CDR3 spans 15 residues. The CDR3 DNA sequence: TGTGCCAGCAGCCTTAGGAGAGAGCCCAGCTACGAGCAGTACTTC. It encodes CASSLRREPSYEQYF.

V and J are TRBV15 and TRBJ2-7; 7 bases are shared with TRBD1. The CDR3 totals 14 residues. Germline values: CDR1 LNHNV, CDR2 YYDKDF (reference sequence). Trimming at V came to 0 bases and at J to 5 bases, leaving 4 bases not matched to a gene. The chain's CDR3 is CATSRDGTEDEQYF. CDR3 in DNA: TGTGCCACCAGCAGAGATGGGACAGAGGACGAGCAGTACTTC.

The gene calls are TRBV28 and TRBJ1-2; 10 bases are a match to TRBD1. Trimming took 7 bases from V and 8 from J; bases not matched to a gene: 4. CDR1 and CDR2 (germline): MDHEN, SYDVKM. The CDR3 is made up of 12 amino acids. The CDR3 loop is CASTPGQGGYTF. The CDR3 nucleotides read TGTGCCAGCACTCCGGGACAGGGGGGCTACACCTTC.

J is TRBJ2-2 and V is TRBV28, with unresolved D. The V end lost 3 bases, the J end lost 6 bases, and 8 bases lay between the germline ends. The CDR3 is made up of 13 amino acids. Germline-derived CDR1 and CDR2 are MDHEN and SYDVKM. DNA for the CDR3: TGTGCCAGCAGTTTCTCTTTCCCCGGGGAGCTGTTTTTT. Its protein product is CASSFSFPGELFF. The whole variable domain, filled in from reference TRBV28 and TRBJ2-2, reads DVKVTQSSRYLVKRTGEKVFLECVQDMDHENMFWYRQDPGLGLRLIYFSYDVKMKEKGDIPEGYSVSREKKERFSLILESASTNQTSMYLCASSFSFPGELFFGEGSRLTVL.

The CDR3 region is CASNRDDYNEQFF. The CDR3 DNA follows: TGTGCCAGCAATCGGGACGACTACAATGAGCAGTTCTTC. The chain combines TRBV2 with TRBJ2-1; D tentatively fits TRBD1 or TRBD2 (5 bases each). Trimming cost V 7 bases and J 3 bases, with 10 bases left between them. This CDR3 has 13 amino acids. CDR1 is SNHLY and CDR2 is FYNNEI in the germline V gene.

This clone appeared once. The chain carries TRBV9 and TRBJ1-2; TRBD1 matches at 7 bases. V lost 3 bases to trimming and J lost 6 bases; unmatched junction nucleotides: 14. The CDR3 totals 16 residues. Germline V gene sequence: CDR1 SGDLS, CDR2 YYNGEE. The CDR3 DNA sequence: TGTGCCAGCAGCGCTGGACAGGACGGTATGCAAGATGGCTACACCTTC. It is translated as CASSAGQDGMQDGYTF.

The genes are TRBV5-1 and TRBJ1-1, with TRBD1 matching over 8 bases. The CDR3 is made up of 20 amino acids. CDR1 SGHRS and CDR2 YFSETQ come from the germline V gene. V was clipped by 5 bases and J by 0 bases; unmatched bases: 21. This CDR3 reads CASRHSNLQGAGNLNTEAFF. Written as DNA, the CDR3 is TGCGCCAGCAGACATTCAAATCTTCAGGGGGCCGGGAATTTGAACACTGAAGCTTTCTTT.

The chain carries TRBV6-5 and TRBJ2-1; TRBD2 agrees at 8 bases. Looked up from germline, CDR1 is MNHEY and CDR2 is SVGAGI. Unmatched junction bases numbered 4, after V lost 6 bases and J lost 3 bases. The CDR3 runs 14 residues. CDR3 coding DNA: TGTGCCAGCAGACTAGCGGACAACTACAATGAGCAGTTCTTC. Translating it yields CASRLADNYNEQFF.

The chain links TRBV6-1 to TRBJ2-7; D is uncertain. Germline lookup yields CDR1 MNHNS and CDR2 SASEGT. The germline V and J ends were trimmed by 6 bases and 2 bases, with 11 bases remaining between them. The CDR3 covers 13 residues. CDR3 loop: CASRANTPYEQYF. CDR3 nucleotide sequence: TGTGCCAGCAGGGCCAATACCCCCTACGAGCAGTACTTC.

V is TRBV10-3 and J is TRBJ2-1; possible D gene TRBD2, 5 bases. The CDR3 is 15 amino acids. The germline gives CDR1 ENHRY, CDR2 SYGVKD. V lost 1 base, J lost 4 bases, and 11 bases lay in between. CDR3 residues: CAISELAGGYNEQFF. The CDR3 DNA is TGTGCCATCAGTGAGTTGGCGGGTGGGTACAATGAGCAGTTCTTC.

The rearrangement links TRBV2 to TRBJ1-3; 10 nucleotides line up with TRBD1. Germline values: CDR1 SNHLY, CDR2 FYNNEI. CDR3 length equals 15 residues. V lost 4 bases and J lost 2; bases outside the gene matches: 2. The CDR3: CASSGTGGTGNTIYF. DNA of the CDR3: TGTGCCAGCAGTGGGACAGGGGGAACTGGAAACACCATATATTTT.

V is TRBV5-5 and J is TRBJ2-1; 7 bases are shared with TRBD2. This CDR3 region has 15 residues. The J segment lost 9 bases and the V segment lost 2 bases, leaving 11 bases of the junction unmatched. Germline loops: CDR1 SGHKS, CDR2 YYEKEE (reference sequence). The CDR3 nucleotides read TGTGCCAGCAGCTTCGGCTCCAGCGGGATTGGTGAGCAGTTCTTC. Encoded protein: CASSFGSSGIGEQFF. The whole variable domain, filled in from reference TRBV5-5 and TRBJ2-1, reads DAGVTQSPTHLIKTRGQQVTLRCSPISGHKSVSWYQQVLGQGPQFIFQYYEKEERGRGNFPDRFSARQFPNYSSELNVNALLLGDSALYLCASSFGSSGIGEQFFGPGTRLTVL.

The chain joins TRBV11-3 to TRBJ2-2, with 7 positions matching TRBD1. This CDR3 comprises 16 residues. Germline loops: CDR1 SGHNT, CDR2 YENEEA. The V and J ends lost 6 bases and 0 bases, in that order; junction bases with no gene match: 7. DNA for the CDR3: TGTGCCAGCAGTACAGGGGCCCCCTCGAACACCGGGGAGCTGTTTTTT. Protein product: CASSTGAPSNTGELFF.

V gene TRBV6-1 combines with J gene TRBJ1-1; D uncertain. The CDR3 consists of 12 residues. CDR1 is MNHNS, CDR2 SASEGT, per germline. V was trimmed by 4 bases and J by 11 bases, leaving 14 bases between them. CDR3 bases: TGTGCCAGCAGTGGGGTTGGTGGCTGGGCTTTCTTT. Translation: CASSGVGGWAFF.

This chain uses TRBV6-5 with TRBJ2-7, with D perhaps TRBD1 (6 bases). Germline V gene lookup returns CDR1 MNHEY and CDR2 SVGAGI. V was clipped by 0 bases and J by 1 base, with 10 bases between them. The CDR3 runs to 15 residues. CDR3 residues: CASSYSGHESYEQYF. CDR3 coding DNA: TGTGCCAGCAGTTACTCGGGACACGAATCCTACGAGCAGTACTTC.

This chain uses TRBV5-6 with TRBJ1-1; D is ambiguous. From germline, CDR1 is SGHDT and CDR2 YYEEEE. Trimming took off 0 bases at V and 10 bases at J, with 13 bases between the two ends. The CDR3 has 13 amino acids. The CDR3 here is CASSLEARTRAFF. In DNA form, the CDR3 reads TGTGCCAGCAGCTTGGAGGCCAGAACAAGAGCTTTCTTT.